This T cell receptor beta chain was identified during a study of T cells after yellow fever vaccination. TCRdb independently ran MiXCR on the 5' RACE reads; one entry per CDR3 protein. Altogether almost 600,000 distinct CDR3 sequences are present, approximately 13% being singletons, with the ten largest covering more than 13%. CDR1 is SEHNR and CDR2 is FQNEAQ in the germline V gene (reference sequence). The CDR3 runs to 17 residues. V was clipped by 4 bases and J by 9 bases, with 25 bases between them. This clonotype was observed a few times. Sample: PBMCs, taken on the day of the yellow fever booster vaccination. V and J are TRBV7-9 and TRBJ2-1; D perhaps matches TRBD2 (5 bases). The clonotype originates from a man aged 25 to 40 who received the YFV17D yellow fever vaccine. CDR3 DNA: TGTGCCAGCAGCTCCCCCCTCCTAGACTATGTACATGCTGAGCAGTTCTTC. Translated: CASSSPLLDYVHAEQFF.